The 13 T cell receptor beta chains below come from one sample, sequenced in a study of blood T cell repertoires in COVID-19. Only in-frame clones appear in the TCRdb table, and some are missing; sequencing was by immunoSEQ multiplex PCR. The sample lists roughly 250,000 clones; 84% were seen once. The sample comprised peripheral blood. Receptor source: a woman aged 40 to 50 who had recovered from COVID-19.

The gene calls are TRBV2 and TRBJ2-1; TRBD1 aligns across 9 bases. From germline, CDR1 is SNHLY and CDR2 FYNNEI. Germline trimming cut 5 bases from V and 8 bases from J; bases unmatched to any gene: 13. The CDR3 sequence is 16 residues long. This CDR3 reads CASSLTGQGGLYEQFF. CDR3 nucleotides: TGTGCCAGCAGTCTTACGGGACAGGGAGGGTTATATGAGCAGTTCTTC. Complete variable domain (other parts from reference TRBV2 and TRBJ2-1): EPEVTQTPSHQVTQMGQEVILRCVPISNHLYFYWYRQILGQKVEFLVSFYNNEISEKSEIFDDQFSVERPDGSNFTLKIRSTKLEDSAMYFCASSLTGQGGLYEQFFGPGTRLTVL.

This clone has a single count. This chain connects TRBV5-6 to TRBJ1-4, with D possibly being TRBD1 (6 bases). CDR3 length equals 16 residues. CDR1 and CDR2 (germline): SGHDT, YYEEEE. Trimming took 4 bases from V and 4 from J, leaving 17 bases between them. CDR3 loop: CASSKIGQRGNEKLFF. The CDR3 DNA reads as TGTGCCAGCAGCAAAATCGGACAGCGAGGTAATGAAAAACTGTTTTTT.

The J gene is TRBJ1-2, the V gene TRBV30; perhaps TRBD1 as D (6 bases). Germline CDR1 reads GTSNPN; CDR2 reads SVGIG (reference sequence). Trimming removed 4 bases from V and 8 bases from J, with 20 bases in between. The CDR3 sequence is 14 residues long. The CDR3, as DNA: TGTGCCTGGAATTATGTAGGGGGGGCGAAGGGCTACACCTTC. Translation gives CAWNYVGGAKGYTF.

This chain uses TRBV9 with TRBJ1-3, with no clear D. CDR1 SGDLS and CDR2 YYNGEE come from the germline V gene. Trimming took 4 bases from V and 4 from J, leaving 3 bases between them. This CDR3 is 11 amino acids long. CDR3 region: CASSRGNTIYF. CDR3 nucleotides: TGTGCCAGCAGCCGGGGAAACACCATATATTTT.

The gene calls are TRBV7-9 and TRBJ1-1; TRBD1 aligns across 8 bases. Germline CDR1 and CDR2: SEHNR and FQNEAQ (reference sequence). The CDR3 loop spans 14 amino acids. The V gene end was trimmed by 5 bases and the J gene end by 1 base; junction bases not matched to a gene: 3. In DNA form, the CDR3 reads TGTGCCAGCAGCACAGACAGGGGGAACACTGAAGCTTTCTTT. It encodes CASSTDRGNTEAFF. Filled out from reference TRBV7-9 and TRBJ1-1, the complete variable domain reads DTGVSQNPRHKITKRGQNVTFRCDPISEHNRLYWYRQTLGQGPEFLTYFQNEAQLEKSRLLSDRFSAERPKGSFSTLEIQRTEQGDSAMYLCASSTDRGNTEAFFGQGTRLTVV.

This chain joins TRBV19 and TRBJ1-2, with TRBD1 matching 8 bases. This CDR3 has 14 residues. Per the germline V gene, CDR1 is LNHDA and CDR2 is SQIVND (reference sequence). Germline trimming cut 7 bases from V and 5 bases from J; bases unmatched to any gene: 9. CDR3: CASTQTGAVYGYTF. The CDR3, as DNA: TGTGCCAGTACCCAGACAGGGGCGGTGTATGGCTACACCTTC.

The V gene is TRBV3-1 (or the pseudogene TRBV3-2), the J gene TRBJ1-2, with TRBD1 matching over 8 bases. The CDR3 has 13 amino acids. The V gene's germline CDR1 is LGHDT and CDR2 YNNKEL (reference sequence). V trimming: 3 bases; J trimming: 7 bases; junction bases outside the gene matches: 4. This CDR3 reads CASSQTGAGGYTF. In DNA form, the CDR3 reads TGTGCCAGCAGCCAGACAGGGGCGGGTGGCTACACCTTC.

This chain joins TRBV18 and TRBJ1-5; possible D gene TRBD1, 6 bases. The germline CDR1 and CDR2 sequences are KGHSH and LQKENI. The CDR3 covers 16 residues. The V end was cut by 4 bases, the J end by 6 bases, with 19 bases between. The CDR3 protein is CASSLTGSAIGQPQHF. The CDR3 nucleotides are TGTGCCAGCTCACTAACAGGGTCAGCTATCGGTCAGCCCCAGCATTTT.

The V gene is TRBV13, the J gene TRBJ1-1; a weak D match, TRBD1 (6 bases). CDR1 is PRHDT and CDR2 is FYEKMQ in the germline V gene (reference sequence). This CDR3 region has 13 residues. Trimming took off 3 bases at V and 8 bases at J, with 13 bases between the two ends. The CDR3: CASSLVQGQEAFF. The CDR3 DNA follows: TGTGCCAGCAGCTTGGTCCAGGGACAAGAAGCTTTCTTT.

This clone was observed a single time. V usage is TRBV12-3 or TRBV12-4 and J usage is TRBJ1-2; possibly TRBD1 for D (6 bases). This CDR3 has 12 amino acids. The ends were cut back, 5 bases at V and 6 bases at J, with 10 bases in the middle. As DNA, the CDR3 is TGTGCCAGCAGTACAGGGCCCCATGGCTACACCTTC. Translation: CASSTGPHGYTF.

Here the CDR3 DNA reads TGTGCCAGCAGCAAACTTGGACTTACCTACGAGCAGTACTTC. Amino acid sequence: CASSKLGLTYEQYF. This chain joins TRBV2 and TRBJ2-7, with D possibly matching TRBD2 (5 bases). The CDR3 extends over 14 amino acids. CDR1 is SNHLY and CDR2 is FYNNEI in the germline V gene. V was cut by 6 bases and J by 2 bases, with 14 bases left in between.

The chain links TRBV29-1 to TRBJ1-4, with D tentatively TRBD1 (6 bases). Between the trimmed V and J ends, which lost 6 bases and 5 bases, there was a span of 16 bases. Germline CDR1 SQVTM, CDR2 ANQGSEA. CDR3 length: 14 residues. CDR3 loop: CSVRRGGPNEKLFF. The CDR3 DNA follows: TGCAGCGTACGACGGGGGGGGCCAAATGAAAAACTGTTTTTT.

V and J are TRBV5-4 and TRBJ2-3; 9 nucleotides match TRBD2. Germline CDR1 and CDR2: SGHNT and YYREEE (reference sequence). The CDR3 covers 18 residues. V shed 4 bases, J shed 2 bases, and the junction held 14 bases outside the gene matches. The DNA of the CDR3 is TGTGCCAGCAGCCGCGGGGGGGTGGAGCGGGGCCCCACAGATACGCAGTATTTT. Amino acid sequence: CASSRGGVERGPTDTQYF.